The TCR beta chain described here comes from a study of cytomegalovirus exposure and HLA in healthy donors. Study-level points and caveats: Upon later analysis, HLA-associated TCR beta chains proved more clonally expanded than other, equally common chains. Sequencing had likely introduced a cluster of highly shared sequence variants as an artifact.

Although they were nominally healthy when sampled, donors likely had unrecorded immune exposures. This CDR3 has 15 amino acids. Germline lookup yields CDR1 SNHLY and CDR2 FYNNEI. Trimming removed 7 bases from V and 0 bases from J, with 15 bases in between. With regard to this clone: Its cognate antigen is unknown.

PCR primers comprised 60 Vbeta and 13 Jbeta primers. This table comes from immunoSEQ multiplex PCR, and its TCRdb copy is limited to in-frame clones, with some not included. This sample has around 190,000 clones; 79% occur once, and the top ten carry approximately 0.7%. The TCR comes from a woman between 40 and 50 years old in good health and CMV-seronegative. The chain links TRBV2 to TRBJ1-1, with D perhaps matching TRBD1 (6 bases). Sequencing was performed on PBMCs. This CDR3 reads CASILTGSLNTEAFF. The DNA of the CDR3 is TGTGCCAGCATCCTAACAGGGTCTCTGAACACTGAAGCTTTCTTT.